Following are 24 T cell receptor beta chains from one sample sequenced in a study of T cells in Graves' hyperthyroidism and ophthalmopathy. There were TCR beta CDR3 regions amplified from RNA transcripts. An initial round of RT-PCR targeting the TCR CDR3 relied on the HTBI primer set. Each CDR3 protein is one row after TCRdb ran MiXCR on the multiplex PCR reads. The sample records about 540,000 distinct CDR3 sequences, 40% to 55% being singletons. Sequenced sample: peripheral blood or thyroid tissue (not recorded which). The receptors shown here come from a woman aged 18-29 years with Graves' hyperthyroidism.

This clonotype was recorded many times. The CDR3 nucleotides read TGTGCCAGCACTTCCACCGAAACCAAGCGGGAGCAGTACTTC. It specifies CASTSTETKREQYF. V is TRBV6-6 and J is TRBJ2-7; maybe TRBD2 (5 bases). The ends were cut back, 7 bases at V and 7 bases at J, with 20 bases in the middle. CDR3 length equals 14 residues. Germline CDR1 and CDR2: MNHNY and SVGAGI (reference sequence).

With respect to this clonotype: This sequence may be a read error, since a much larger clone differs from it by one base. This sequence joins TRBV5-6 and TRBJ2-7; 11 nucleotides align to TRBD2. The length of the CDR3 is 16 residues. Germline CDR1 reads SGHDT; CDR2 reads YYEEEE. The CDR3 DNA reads TGTGCCGGCAGTCAGACTACTAGCGGGAGAGTTTACGAGCAGTACTTC. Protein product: CAGSQTTSGRVYEQYF.

The CDR3 DNA reads as TGCAGCACCACGACAGGGGGGGCAGTACTGAACACTGAAGCTTTCTTT. Amino acids: CSTTTGGAVLNTEAFF. The genes are TRBV29-1 and TRBJ1-1; 9 bases are a match to TRBD1. Germline CDR1 reads SQVTM; CDR2 reads ANQGSEA. The CDR3 contains 16 residues. V lost 8 bases to trimming and J lost 0 bases; unmatched junction nucleotides: 13.

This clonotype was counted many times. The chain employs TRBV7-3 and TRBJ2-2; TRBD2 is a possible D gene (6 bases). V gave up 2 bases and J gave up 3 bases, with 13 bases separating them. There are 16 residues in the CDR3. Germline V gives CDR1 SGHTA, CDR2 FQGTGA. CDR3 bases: TGTGCCAGCAGCTTATTGGGGGGAGCCCACACCGGGGAGCTGTTTTTT. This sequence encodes CASSLLGGAHTGELFF. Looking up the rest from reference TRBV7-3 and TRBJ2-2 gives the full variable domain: GAGVSQTPSNKVTEKGKYVELRCDPISGHTALYWYRQSLGQGPEFLIYFQGTGAADDSGLPNDRFFAVRPEGSVSTLKIQRTERGDSAVYLCASSLLGGAHTGELFFGEGSRLTVL.

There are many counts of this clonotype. The CDR3 here is CASMNRANQPQHF. The CDR3 DNA sequence: TGTGCCAGTATGAACAGGGCGAATCAGCCCCAGCATTTT. The genes are TRBV19 and TRBJ1-5; the D gene is possibly TRBD1 (6 bases). Germline CDR1 and CDR2: LNHDA and SQIVND (reference sequence). The V end was cut by 7 bases, the J end by 4 bases, with 11 bases between. This CDR3 has 13 amino acids.

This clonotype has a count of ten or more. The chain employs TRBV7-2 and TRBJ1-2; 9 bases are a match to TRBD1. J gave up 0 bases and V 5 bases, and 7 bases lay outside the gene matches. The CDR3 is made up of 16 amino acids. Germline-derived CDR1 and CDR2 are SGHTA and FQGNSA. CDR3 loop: CASSDRGWTPNYGYTF. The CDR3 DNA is TGTGCCAGCAGCGACAGGGGGTGGACCCCTAACTATGGCTACACCTTC.

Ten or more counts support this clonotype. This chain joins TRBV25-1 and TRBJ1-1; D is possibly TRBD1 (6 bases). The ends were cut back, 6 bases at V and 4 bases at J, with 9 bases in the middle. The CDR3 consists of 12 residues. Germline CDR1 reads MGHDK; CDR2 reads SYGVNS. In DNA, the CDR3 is TGTGCCAGCAGGACAGGAGGCACTGAAGCTTTCTTT. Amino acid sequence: CASRTGGTEAFF.

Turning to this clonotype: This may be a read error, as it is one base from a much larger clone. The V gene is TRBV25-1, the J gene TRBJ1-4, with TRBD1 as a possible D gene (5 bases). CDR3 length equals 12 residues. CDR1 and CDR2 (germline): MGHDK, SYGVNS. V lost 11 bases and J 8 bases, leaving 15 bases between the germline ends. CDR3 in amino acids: CAGNIGGEKLFF. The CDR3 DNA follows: TGTGCCGGCAATATCGGGGGGGAAAAACTGTTTTTT.

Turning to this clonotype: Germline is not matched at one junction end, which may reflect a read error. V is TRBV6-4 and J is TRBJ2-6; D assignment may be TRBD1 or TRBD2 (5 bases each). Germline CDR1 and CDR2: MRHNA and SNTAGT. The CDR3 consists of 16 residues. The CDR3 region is CASSPLGAVGANALTF. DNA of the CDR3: TGTGCCAGCAGTCCCCTTGGGGCGGTCGGGGCCAACGCCCTGACTTTC.

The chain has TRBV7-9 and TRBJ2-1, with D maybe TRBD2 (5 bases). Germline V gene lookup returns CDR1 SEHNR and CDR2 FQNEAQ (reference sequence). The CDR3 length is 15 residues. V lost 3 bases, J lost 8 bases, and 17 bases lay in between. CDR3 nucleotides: TGTGCCAGCAGCTTCCTAGCTCCCCCGCTCGATGAGCAGTTCTTC. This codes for CASSFLAPPLDEQFF.

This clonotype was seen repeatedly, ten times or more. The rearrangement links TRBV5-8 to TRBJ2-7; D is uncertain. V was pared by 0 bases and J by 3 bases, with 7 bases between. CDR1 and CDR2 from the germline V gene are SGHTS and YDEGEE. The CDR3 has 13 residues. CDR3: CASSLGLYYEQYF. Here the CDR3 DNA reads TGTGCCAGCAGCTTGGGACTTTACTACGAGCAGTACTTC.

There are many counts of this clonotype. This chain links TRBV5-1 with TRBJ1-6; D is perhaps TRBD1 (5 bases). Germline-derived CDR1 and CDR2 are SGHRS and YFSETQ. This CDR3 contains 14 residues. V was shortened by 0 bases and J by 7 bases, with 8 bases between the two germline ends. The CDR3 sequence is CASSLGQLNSPLHF. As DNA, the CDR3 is TGCGCCAGCAGCTTGGGACAGCTCAATTCACCCCTCCACTTT. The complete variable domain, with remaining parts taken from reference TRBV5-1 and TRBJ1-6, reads KAGVTQTPRYLIKTRGQQVTLSCSPISGHRSVSWYQQTPGQGLQFLFEYFSETQRNKGNFPGRFSGRQFSNSRSEMNVSTLELGDSALYLCASSLGQLNSPLHFGNGTRLTVT.

The CDR3 loop is CAWSQGAPPEAFF. CDR3 nucleotides: TGTGCCTGGAGTCAGGGGGCTCCCCCTGAAGCTTTCTTT. The chain couples TRBV30 to TRBJ1-1; the match to TRBD1 covers 8 bases. Germline V gene sequence: CDR1 GTSNPN, CDR2 SVGIG (reference sequence). Trimming at V came to 2 bases and at J to 6 bases, leaving 5 bases not matched to a gene. The CDR3 extends over 13 amino acids.

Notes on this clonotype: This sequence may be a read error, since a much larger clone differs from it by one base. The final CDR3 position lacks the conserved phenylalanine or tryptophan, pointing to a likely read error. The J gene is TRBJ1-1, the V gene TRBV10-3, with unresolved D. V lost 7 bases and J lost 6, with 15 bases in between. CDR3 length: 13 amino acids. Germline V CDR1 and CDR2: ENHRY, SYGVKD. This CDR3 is CAITPDGYAEAFL. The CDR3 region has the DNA TGTGCCATCACTCCCGACGGATACGCTGAAGCTTTCCTT.

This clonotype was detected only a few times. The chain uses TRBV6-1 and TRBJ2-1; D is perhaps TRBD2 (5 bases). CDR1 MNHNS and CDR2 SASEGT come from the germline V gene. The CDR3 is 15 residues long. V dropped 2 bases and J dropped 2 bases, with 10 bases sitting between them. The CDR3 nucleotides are TGTGCCAGCAGTGAAAAAGCGGAAGCCTACAATGAGCAGTTCTTC. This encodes CASSEKAEAYNEQFF.

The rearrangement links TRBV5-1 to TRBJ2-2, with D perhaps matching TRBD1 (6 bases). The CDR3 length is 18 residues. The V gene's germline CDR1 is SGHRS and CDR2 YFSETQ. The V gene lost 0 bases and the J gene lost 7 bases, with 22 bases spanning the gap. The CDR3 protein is CASSLVDQGRVDIGELFF. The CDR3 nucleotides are TGCGCCAGCAGCTTGGTCGACCAGGGGAGAGTGGACATCGGGGAGCTGTTTTTT.

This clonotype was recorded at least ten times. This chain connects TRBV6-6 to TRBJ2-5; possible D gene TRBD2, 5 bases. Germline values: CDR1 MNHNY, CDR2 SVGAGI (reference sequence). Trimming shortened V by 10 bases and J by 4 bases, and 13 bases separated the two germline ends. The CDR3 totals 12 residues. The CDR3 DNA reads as TGTGCCACCGGTTCAAGCGGAGAGACCCAGTACTTC. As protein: CATGSSGETQYF.

The CDR3 protein is CASSLPDTPYEQYF. The CDR3 DNA is TGTGCCAGCTCACTACCGGACACCCCCTACGAGCAGTACTTC. The chain recombines TRBV7-9 with TRBJ2-7; D perhaps matches TRBD1 (5 bases). The CDR3 is 14 residues long. Trimming pared 8 bases from V and 2 bases from J, leaving 16 bases between. Germline CDR1 and CDR2: SEHNR and FQNEAQ (reference sequence).

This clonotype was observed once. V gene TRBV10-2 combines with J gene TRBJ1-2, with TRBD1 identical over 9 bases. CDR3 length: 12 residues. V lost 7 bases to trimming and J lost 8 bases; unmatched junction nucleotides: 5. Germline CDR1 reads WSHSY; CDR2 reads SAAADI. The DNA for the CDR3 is TGCGCCAGCACGGGACAGGGAAGAGGCTACACCTTC. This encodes CASTGQGRGYTF.

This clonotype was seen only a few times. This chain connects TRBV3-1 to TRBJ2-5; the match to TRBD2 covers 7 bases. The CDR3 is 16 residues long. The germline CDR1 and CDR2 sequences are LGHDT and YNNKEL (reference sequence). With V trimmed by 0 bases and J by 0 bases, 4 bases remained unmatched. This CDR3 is CASSQDSAGDQETQYF. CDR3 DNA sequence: TGTGCCAGCAGCCAAGACAGCGCGGGAGACCAAGAGACCCAGTACTTC.

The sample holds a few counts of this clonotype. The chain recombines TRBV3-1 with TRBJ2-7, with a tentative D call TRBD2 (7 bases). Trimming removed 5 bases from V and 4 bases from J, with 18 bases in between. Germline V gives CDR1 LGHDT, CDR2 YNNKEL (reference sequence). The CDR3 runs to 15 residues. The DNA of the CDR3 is TGTGCCAGCAGCTCAGGCGGGGGACACGATTACGAGCAGTACTTC. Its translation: CASSSGGGHDYEQYF.

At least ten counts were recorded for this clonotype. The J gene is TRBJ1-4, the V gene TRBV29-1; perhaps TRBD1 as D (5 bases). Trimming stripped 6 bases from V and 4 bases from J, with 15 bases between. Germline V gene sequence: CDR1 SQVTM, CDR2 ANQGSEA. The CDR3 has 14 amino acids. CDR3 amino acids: CSVPTGVDNEKLFF. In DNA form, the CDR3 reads TGCAGCGTGCCCACAGGAGTAGATAATGAAAAACTGTTTTTT.

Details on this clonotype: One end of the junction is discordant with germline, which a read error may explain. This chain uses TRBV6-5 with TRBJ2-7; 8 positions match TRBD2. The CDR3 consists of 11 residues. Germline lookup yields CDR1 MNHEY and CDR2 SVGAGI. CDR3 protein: CASSVKREWCF. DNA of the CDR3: TGTGCCAGCAGTGTAAAGCGGGAGTGGTGCTTC.

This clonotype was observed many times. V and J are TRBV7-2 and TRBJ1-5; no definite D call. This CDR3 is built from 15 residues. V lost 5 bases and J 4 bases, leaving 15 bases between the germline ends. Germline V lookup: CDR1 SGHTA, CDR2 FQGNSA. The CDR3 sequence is CASSKSGNRNQPQHF. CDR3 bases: TGTGCCAGCAGCAAATCAGGCAACCGGAATCAGCCCCAGCATTTT.